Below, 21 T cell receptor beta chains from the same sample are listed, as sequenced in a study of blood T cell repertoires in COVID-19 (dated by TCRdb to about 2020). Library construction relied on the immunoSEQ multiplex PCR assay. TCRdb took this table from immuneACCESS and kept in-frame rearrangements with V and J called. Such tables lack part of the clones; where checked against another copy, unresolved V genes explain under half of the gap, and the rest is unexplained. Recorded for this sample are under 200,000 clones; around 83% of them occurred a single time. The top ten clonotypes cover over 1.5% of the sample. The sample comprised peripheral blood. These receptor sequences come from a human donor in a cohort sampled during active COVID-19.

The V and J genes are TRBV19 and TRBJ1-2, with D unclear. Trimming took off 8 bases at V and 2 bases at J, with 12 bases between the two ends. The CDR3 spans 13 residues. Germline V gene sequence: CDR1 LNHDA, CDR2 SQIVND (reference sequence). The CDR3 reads CASRQTGNYGYTF. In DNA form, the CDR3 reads TGTGCCAGTCGTCAGACGGGGAACTATGGCTACACCTTC. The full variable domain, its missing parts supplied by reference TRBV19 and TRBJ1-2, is DGGITQSPKYLFRKEGQNVTLSCEQNLNHDAMYWYRQDPGQGLRLIYYSQIVNDFQKGDIAEGYSVSREKKESFPLTVTSAQKNPTAFYLCASRQTGNYGYTFGSGTRLTVV.

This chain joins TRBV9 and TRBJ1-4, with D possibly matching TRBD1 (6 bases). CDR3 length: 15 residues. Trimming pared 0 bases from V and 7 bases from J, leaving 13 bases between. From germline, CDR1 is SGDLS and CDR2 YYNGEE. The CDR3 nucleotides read TGTGCCAGCAGCGTAGACGGGACACCAATTGAAAAACTGTTTTTT. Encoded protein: CASSVDGTPIEKLFF.

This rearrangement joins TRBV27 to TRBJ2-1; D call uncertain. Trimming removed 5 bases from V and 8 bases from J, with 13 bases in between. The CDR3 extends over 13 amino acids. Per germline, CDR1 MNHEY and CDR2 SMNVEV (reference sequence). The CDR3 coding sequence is TGTGCCAGCAGTCCCTTTAATGGCTATGAGCAGTTCTTC. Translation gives CASSPFNGYEQFF.

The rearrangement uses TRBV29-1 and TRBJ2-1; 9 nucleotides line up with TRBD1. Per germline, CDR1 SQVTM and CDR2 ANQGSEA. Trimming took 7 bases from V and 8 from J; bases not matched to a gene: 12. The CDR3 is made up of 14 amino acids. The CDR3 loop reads CSGGQGNFLHEQFF. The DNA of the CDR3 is TGCAGCGGGGGACAGGGAAATTTTTTGCATGAGCAGTTCTTC.

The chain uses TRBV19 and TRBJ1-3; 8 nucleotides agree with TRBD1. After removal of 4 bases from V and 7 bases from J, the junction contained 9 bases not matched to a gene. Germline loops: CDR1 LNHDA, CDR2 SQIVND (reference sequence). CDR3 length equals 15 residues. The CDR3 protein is CASSTFQGARNTIYF. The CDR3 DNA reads TGTGCCAGTAGTACTTTCCAGGGGGCCCGGAACACCATATATTTT.

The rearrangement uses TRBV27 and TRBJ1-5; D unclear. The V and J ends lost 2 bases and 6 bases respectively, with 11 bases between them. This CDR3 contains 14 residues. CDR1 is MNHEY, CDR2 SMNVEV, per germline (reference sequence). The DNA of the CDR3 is TGTGCCAGCAGTTTAGGCGCAGCGCCTCAGCCCCAGCATTTT. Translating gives CASSLGAAPQPQHF.

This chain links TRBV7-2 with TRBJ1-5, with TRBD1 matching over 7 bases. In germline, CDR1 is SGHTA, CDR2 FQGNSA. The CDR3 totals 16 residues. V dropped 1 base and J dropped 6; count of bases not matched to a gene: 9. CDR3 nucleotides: TGTGCCAGCAGCTTAGGGTCGGCAGGGGGAGGTCAGCCCCAGCATTTT. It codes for CASSLGSAGGGQPQHF.

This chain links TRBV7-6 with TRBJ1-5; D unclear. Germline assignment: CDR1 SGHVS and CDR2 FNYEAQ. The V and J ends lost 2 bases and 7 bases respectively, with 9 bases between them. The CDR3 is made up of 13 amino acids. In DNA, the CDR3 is TGTGCCAGCAGCTTATCTTTGAGGCAGCCCCAGCATTTT. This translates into CASSLSLRQPQHF.

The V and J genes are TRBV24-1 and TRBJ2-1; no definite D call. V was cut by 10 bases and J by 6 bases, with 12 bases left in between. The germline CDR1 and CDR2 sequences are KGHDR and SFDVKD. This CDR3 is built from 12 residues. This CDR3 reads CATSLSGNEQFF. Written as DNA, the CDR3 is TGTGCCACTAGTCTATCGGGCAATGAGCAGTTCTTC.

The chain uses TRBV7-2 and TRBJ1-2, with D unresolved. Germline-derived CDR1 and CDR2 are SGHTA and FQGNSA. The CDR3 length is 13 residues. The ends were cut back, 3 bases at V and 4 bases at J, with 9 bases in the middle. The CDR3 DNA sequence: TGTGCCAGCAGCTTGCGAGGCCTCTATGGCTACACCTTC. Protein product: CASSLRGLYGYTF.

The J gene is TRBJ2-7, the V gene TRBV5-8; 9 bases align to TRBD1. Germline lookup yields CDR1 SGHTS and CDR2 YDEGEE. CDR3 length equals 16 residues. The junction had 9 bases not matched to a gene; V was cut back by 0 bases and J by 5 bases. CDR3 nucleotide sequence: TGTGCCAGCAGCTTGGCCGGGGGGACAGGGCACCACGAGCAGTACTTC. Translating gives CASSLAGGTGHHEQYF.

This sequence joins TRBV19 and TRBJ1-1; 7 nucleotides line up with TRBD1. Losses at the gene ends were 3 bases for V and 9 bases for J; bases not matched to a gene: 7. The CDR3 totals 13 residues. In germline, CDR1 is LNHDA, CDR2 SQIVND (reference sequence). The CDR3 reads CASSISWDSQAFF. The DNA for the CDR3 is TGTGCCAGTAGTATTTCATGGGACAGCCAAGCTTTCTTT.

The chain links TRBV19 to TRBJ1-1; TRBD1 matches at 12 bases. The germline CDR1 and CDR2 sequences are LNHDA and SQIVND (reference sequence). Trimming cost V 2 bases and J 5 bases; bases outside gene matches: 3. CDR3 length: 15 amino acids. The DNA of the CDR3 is TGTGCCAGTAGTATATGGGGACAGGGGGCTACTGAAGCTTTCTTT. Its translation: CASSIWGQGATEAFF.

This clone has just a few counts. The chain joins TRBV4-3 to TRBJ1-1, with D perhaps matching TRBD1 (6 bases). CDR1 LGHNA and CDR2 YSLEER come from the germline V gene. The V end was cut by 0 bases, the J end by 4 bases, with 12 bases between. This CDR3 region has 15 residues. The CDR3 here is CASSQEGGGGTEAFF. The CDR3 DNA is TGCGCCAGCAGCCAAGAGGGGGGAGGGGGCACTGAAGCTTTCTTT.

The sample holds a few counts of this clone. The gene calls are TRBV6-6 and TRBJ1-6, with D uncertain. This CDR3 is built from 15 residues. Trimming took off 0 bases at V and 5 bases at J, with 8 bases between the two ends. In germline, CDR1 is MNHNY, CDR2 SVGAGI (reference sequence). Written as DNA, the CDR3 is TGTGCCAGCAGTTACTCCGGGTCGGATAATTCACCCCTCCACTTT. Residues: CASSYSGSDNSPLHF.

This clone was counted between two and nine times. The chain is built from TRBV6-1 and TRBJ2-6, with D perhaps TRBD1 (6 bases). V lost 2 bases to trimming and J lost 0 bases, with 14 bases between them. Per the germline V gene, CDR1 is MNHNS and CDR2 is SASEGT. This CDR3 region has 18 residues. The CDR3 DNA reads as TGTGCCAGCAGTGAAAGGGACACCTACACCTCTGGGGCCAACGTCCTGACTTTC. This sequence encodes CASSERDTYTSGANVLTF.

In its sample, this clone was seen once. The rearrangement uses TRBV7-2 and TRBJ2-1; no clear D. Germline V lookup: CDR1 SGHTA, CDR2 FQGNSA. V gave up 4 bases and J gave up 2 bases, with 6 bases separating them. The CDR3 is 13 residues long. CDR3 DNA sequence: TGTGCCAGCAGCTCCGACACCTACAATGAGCAGTTCTTC. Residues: CASSSDTYNEQFF.

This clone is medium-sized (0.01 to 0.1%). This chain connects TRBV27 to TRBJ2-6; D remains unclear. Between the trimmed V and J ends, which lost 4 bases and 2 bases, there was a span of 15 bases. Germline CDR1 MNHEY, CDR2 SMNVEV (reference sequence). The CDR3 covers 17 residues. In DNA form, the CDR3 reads TGTGCCAGCAGTTCAGACACGGCTTTCGCTGGGGCCAACGTCCTGACTTTC. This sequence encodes CASSSDTAFAGANVLTF.

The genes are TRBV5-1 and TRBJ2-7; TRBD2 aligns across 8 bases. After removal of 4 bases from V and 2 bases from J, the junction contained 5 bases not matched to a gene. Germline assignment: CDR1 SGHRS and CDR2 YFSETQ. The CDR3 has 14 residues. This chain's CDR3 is CASSRTGGTYEQYF. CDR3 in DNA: TGCGCCAGCAGCCGGACGGGAGGGACCTACGAGCAGTACTTC.

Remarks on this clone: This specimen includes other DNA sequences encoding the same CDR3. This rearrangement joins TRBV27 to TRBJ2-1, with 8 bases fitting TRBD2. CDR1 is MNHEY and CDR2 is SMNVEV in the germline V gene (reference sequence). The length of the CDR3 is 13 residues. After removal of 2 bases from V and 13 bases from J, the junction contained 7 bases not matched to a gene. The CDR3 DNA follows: TGTGCCAGCAGTTTAACCTGGACTAGCTCTCAGTTCTTC. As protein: CASSLTWTSSQFF.

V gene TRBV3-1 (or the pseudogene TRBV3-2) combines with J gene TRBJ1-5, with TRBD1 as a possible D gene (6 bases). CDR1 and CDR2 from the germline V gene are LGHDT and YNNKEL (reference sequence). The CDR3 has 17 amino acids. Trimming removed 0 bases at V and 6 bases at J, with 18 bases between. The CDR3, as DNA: TGTGCCAGCAGCCAAGAAGGAGGCAGGGGAGCCAGTCAGCCCCAGCATTTT. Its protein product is CASSQEGGRGASQPQHF.